These 8 T cell receptor beta chains originate from one sample sequenced in a study of sequential checkpoint blockade in melanoma (dated by TCRdb to between 2018 and 2021). This specimen's treatment or condition label, interpreted: randomized to nivolumab then ipilimumab (arm A) or the reverse (arm B). Library generation was performed with the immunoSEQ multiplex PCR assay. The table was pulled from immuneACCESS by TCRdb, which kept in-frame rearrangements only. Such tables lose some clones; where checked, under half of the loss comes from unresolved V genes, and the rest has no known cause. Counted in this sample were roughly 9,000 clones; roughly 29% of them appeared once. The ten largest clones add up to 20% to 25% of the sample. Sequenced material: tumor tissue (inferred from file names), taken from a patient given nivolumab and ipilimumab in sequence. Receptors were obtained from a human donor with melanoma.

The rearrangement joins TRBV18 to TRBJ1-3; 8 positions agree with TRBD1. The CDR3 runs 16 residues. V was clipped by 6 bases and J by 0 bases; unmatched bases: 7. Per germline, CDR1 KGHSH and CDR2 LQKENI. The CDR3 coding sequence is TGTGCCAGCTCGCTTGCAGGGGGCTACTCTGGAAACACCATATATTTT. It specifies CASSLAGGYSGNTIYF.

This chain joins TRBV29-1 and TRBJ1-5, with TRBD1 matching over 7 bases. This CDR3 region has 12 residues. Germline CDR1 and CDR2: SQVTM and ANQGSEA. Germline trimming cut 6 bases from V and 2 bases from J; bases unmatched to any gene: 1. This CDR3 is CSVGQGNQPQHF. The CDR3 DNA follows: TGCAGCGTCGGACAGGGCAATCAGCCCCAGCATTTT. Complete variable domain (other parts from reference TRBV29-1 and TRBJ1-5): SAVISQKPSRDICQRGTSLTIQCQVDSQVTMMFWYRQQPGQSLTLIATANQGSEATYESGFVIDKFPISRPNLTFSTLTVSNMSPEDSSIYLCSVGQGNQPQHFGDGTRLSIL.

This clone has only a few counts. The chain links TRBV9 to TRBJ2-2; a possible D gene is TRBD1 (5 bases). The V and J ends lost 6 bases and 5 bases respectively, with 11 bases between them. This CDR3 is 13 amino acids long. Per the germline V gene, CDR1 is SGDLS and CDR2 is YYNGEE. The CDR3 loop is CASTLGHTGELFF. The DNA of the CDR3 is TGTGCCAGCACCCTCGGACATACCGGGGAGCTGTTTTTT.

This clone was seen just once. J is TRBJ2-7 and V is TRBV19; D uncertain. V lost 1 base to trimming and J lost 3 bases, with 10 bases between them. The germline V gene encodes CDR1 LNHDA and CDR2 SQIVND (reference sequence). CDR3 length equals 14 residues. CDR3 nucleotide sequence: TGTGCCAGTAGTATAGCTTCGAGAGACTACGAGCAGTACTTC. Translation gives CASSIASRDYEQYF.

CDR3 amino acids: CATSRNQGLGGELFF. The CDR3 nucleotides are TGTGCCACCAGCAGAAATCAGGGTCTGGGCGGGGAGCTGTTTTTT. The chain combines TRBV15 with TRBJ2-2, with a possible D match to TRBD1 (5 bases). The germline V gene encodes CDR1 LNHNV and CDR2 YYDKDF (reference sequence). Trimming stripped 2 bases from V and 7 bases from J, with 14 bases between. There are 15 residues in the CDR3.

The J gene is TRBJ1-2, the V gene TRBV18; 9 positions agree with TRBD1. Germline V gene data show CDR1 as KGHSH and CDR2 as LQKENI. Trimming removed 4 bases from V and 9 bases from J; junction bases left unmatched: 12. The CDR3 has 15 residues. The CDR3 sequence: CASSLPPTGGASYTF. CDR3 DNA: TGTGCCAGCTCACTGCCCCCTACAGGGGGCGCGAGCTACACCTTC.

This rearrangement joins TRBV18 to TRBJ1-5; possibly TRBD1 for D (6 bases). V was trimmed by 1 base and J by 5 bases, leaving 12 bases between them. CDR1 is KGHSH, CDR2 LQKENI, per germline. The CDR3 sequence is 15 residues long. In DNA, the CDR3 is TGTGCCAGCTCACCACGGGGGCTCAAGGATCAGCCCCAGCATTTT. It translates to CASSPRGLKDQPQHF.

The chain has TRBV6-8 and TRBJ1-1, with no clear D. The CDR3 is 14 amino acids. Germline V lookup: CDR1 MNHGY, CDR2 SAAAGT. The V end lost 2 bases, the J end lost 1 base, and 8 bases lay between the germline ends. The CDR3 nucleotides read TGTGCCAGCAGTTACCAAAGTCGGAACACTGAAGCTTTCTTT. It translates to CASSYQSRNTEAFF.